The present T cell receptor (beta chain) was sequenced within a study of cytomegalovirus exposure and HLA in healthy donors (dated by TCRdb to the late 2010s). Background on the whole study: An earlier analysis of roughly 500 of the donors reported 250 to 350 Gb of sequence data and roughly 100 million unique TCR beta sequences from around 200 million T cells. Among the roughly 400 genotyped donors, around 81% belonged to the genetic ancestry cluster associated with self-reported Caucasian donors. Class I and class II HLA loci were covered by the typing at four-digit resolution. The number of donors typed differed by locus, with about 629-640 for A, B, C, DRB1 and DQB1, more than 500 for DQA1, 600 to 610 for DPA1, and some 440 for DPB1. An early release covering 550 to 650 HLA-typed donors comprised approximately 300 gigabases of sequencing data and tens of millions of unique TCR sequences. Donor age, sex, ethnicity and CMV serostatus were compiled alongside the repertoire data. A separate validation cohort of some 130 different subjects was used in addition to the approximately 610-subject first cohort. The study used immunosequencing to profile the T cell repertoires of 666 subjects and linked those repertoires to cytomegalovirus serostatus. In a later analysis, previously published TCR beta repertoires from 670 or so donors were re-analyzed and high-resolution HLA genotyping was added so that TCR occurrence patterns could be studied. A handful of DR-DQ haplotypes were handled as single units for association and clustering because linkage in the cohort was strong. Rather than using new phenotypic data, the later analysis identified candidate immune exposures from TCR beta sequences and from how often those sequences occurred across donors. High-throughput TCR immunosequencing, statistical association of individual TCRs with disease status, and machine learning were combined to predict cytomegalovirus infection status. All discovery cohort repertoires had been generated on a single sequencing platform. The study aimed to test whether cataloging public T cell receptors could reveal signatures of past pathogen exposure. Across 398 genotyped donors of the cohort, an average of about 240,000 unique TCR beta nucleotide sequences per donor were sequenced, and roughly a sixth of those sequences were non-productive. A later genetic analysis took genome-wide SNP genotypes for about three fifths of the roughly 700 donors and used that subset as a discovery cohort. An earlier analysis of 587 of the donors used high-throughput TCR beta sequencing to judge whether each TCR beta V gene segment behaved as functional or pseudogenic. On the study overall, not on this receptor specifically: In a later analysis, HLA-associated TCR beta chains were found to be more clonally expanded and to have lower generation probabilities than equally common non-associated chains. The authors suggested that the approach could potentially be generalized to other disease states and immunological phenotypes. In the study, 164 TCR beta chains were listed as associated with cytomegalovirus. The only immune exposure information available for the cohort was CMV serostatus. Because HLA typing was missing for some donors at each locus, association tests included only the typed subset. Because counts were too low, 15 or so rarely observed V segments, including chromosome 9 orphons, were excluded from the earlier analysis of several hundred of the donors. In a later analysis, TCR association rates were found to vary across HLA loci, with the most associated TCRs seen for DRB1 alleles and the fewest for HLA-C alleles. Because the 87-base-pair reads could not distinguish some IMGT-functional V segments, including TRBV6-2 and TRBV6-3, those segments were excluded. Strong co-occurrence of HLA alleles, especially DR and DQ, made assigning TCR associations to individual alleles difficult. Linkage disequilibrium might explain the correlated functional status among segregating V segments, but an unknown experimental factor could not be excluded. Most TCR sequences were seen in very few donors, while some public TCRs were found in many individuals. The sequencing pipeline was judged likely to have produced a cluster of highly shared sequence variants as a technical artifact. The classifier was reported to diagnose cytomegalovirus status with high specificity and sensitivity in both the original and validation cohorts. In vitro tests confirmed that a few of the cytomegalovirus-associated TCR beta chains recognize cytomegalovirus antigens. In a later analysis, around 15,000 TCR beta sequences were associated with specific HLA alleles at a false discovery rate of 0.05. According to a later genetic analysis, donors in an Asian-associated ancestry cluster had fewer N-insertions in productive TCRs than the approximately 610-donor mean. A later genetic analysis associated a missense DCLRE1C variant with V-gene and J-gene trimming of TCR beta chains, and an independent cohort replicated the association. A further reported finding was that TCR beta sequences accurately predicted the HLA-A and HLA-B alleles for most subjects in the first cohort. Roughly uniform sequencing depth across donors was assumed in presence/absence analyses, although this assumption may not hold. In a later analysis, several top co-occurrence clusters were reported to appear linked to parvovirus B19, influenza, CMV and Epstein-Barr virus. In this cohort, only TCR beta chains were sequenced, and detectable features were limited by the absence of alpha or paired-chain data. A later analysis found that most CMV-associated TCR beta chains appeared HLA-restricted, with HLA associations seemingly driven largely by CMV exposure. In an earlier analysis of some 550 of the donors, most TCR beta V segments were observed in productive rearrangements about 90% or about 30% of the time, broadly matching IMGT annotations.

The protocol used for the library was the immunoSEQ multiplex PCR assay. For the multiplex PCR, a mixture combining 60 forward primers for TCR Vbeta segments and 13 reverse primers for TCR Jbeta segments was used. Amplification of the CDR3 region of rearranged TCR beta genes was performed with a multiplex PCR assay on genomic DNA. On the Illumina HiSeq System, the amplified TCR beta libraries were sequenced as 87-base-pair reads. Under the source paper's analysis protocol: In a later analysis, roughly 80 million unique TCR beta chains were counted across the roughly 610 repertoires, and around 11 million of these chains were shared by at least two donors. Raw reads were error-corrected and collapsed into unique sequences with a nearest-neighbor algorithm that merged closely related sequences to remove PCR and sequencing errors. Alignment of CDR3 sequences to IMGT reference sequences was used to assign V, D and J gene segments. Each retained sequence needed at least a six-nucleotide match to both a V gene segment and a J gene segment. Rearrangements were classified as productive when the CDR3 lacked stop codons and remained in frame with V and J, and all other rearrangements were classified as non-productive. CDR3 was defined according to IMGT convention as the region running from the second conserved V-encoded cysteine to the conserved J-encoded phenylalanine. The earlier analysis of 587 of the donors excluded sequences that lacked an unambiguous match to a single V gene segment. An earlier analysis of 587 of the donors classified V segments as functional when productive rearrangements were above 56.7% and as segregating when the standard deviation between donors was above 5%. A statistical classification framework was developed to diagnose cytomegalovirus status using the catalog of TCR beta chain sequences. In a later analysis, V and J genes were assigned by comparing TCR nucleotide sequences against IMGT/GENE-DB human TR gene sequences. In a later analysis, CDR3 sequences and most-parsimonious VDJ recombination scenarios were assigned using the TCRdist pipeline. In a later analysis, each TCR beta chain was defined by its CDR3 amino acid sequence together with its V-gene family, and reads lacking a unique V-gene family were excluded. As a way to deal with suspected cross-contamination and a sequencing artifact, a later analysis dropped 450 to 700 nucleotide sequences that were highly shared and had low generation probability. A later analysis calculated a clonal expansion index for each public chain from normalized within-repertoire ranks of inferred template counts. In a later analysis, generation probabilities were computed with a VDJ recombination model fitted to out-of-frame rearrangements, and the resulting probabilities were checked against IGoR. In a later analysis, hypergeometric tests were used to score TCR-TCR, TCR-HLA and TCR-CMV co-occurrence, with a repertoire-size bias correction applied to TCR pairs. A later analysis estimated false discovery rates by permuting HLA or CMV assignments 20 times. In a later analysis, co-occurring TCRs were grouped using DBSCAN, and TCRdist sequence similarity was added for clustering within HLA-allele-positive subsets. Repertoires with fewer than 30,000 or more than 120,000 public chains were left out of co-occurrence clustering, as were about five repertoires with anomalous nucleotide sharing. This immuneACCESS table, as held by TCRdb, lists in-frame sequences with V and J called but not all clones. Of the missing ones, under half trace to an unresolved V gene in checked studies; the others have no known cause. That table is the source of V, J and clone size, and D and trimming were worked out from the DNA. The sample table contains approximately 160,000 clones; only one count was recorded for 68% of them. Less than 5% of the sample is taken by the ten largest.

Turning to this clone: What this receptor recognizes is not known. No base qualities exist here, and no much larger clone lies one base off it.

Reading the germline V gene gives CDR1 SGHRS and CDR2 YFSETQ. Spanning cysteine to phenylalanine, the CDR3 consists of 13 amino acids. Of the read, only the CDR3 DNA is kept; its 39 bases are in frame from base 1. Deletion took 4 bases off V and 4 bases off J, with a span of 9 bases between the germline ends. The cohort comprised fewer than 700 healthy bone marrow donors. At the time of sampling, every cohort member was nominally healthy, though immune exposures that went unrecorded were likely present. The donor tested CMV seropositive and was one of the 289 seropositive cohort members. A peripheral blood sample was provided by each donor, and peripheral blood mononuclear cells were used for TCR beta sequencing. Genomic DNA was extracted from the blood cell samples with the Qiagen DNeasy Blood Extraction Kit.

Sequences were obtained from PBMCs. The chain joins TRBV5-1 to TRBJ1-3; TRBD1 might be the D gene, on 5 matching bases. This TCR was sampled from a woman between 18 and 29 years old in good health and CMV-seropositive. The CDR3 is CASSEYRGNTIYF. The sequenced DNA: TGCGCCAGCAGCGAATACAGGGGAAACACCATATATTTT. With the portions outside the CDR3 filled from the reference TRBV5-1 and TRBJ1-3 genes, the complete variable region becomes KAGVTQTPRYLIKTRGQQVTLSCSPISGHRSVSWYQQTPGQGLQFLFEYFSETQRNKGNFPGRFSGRQFSNSRSEMNVSTLELGDSALYLCASSEYRGNTIYFGEGSWLTVV.